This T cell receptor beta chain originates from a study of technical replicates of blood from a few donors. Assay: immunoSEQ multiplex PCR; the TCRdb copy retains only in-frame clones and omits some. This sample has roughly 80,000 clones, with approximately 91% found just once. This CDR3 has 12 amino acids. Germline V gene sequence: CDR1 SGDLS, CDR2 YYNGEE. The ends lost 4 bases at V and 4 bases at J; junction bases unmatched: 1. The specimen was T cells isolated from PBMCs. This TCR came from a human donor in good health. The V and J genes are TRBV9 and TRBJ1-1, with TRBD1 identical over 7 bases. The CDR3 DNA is TGTGCCAGCAGCCAGGGGGGCACTGAAGCTTTCTTT. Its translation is CASSQGGTEAFF.